This TCR beta chain was sequenced for a study of blood T cell repertoires in COVID-19. Study in general: The origin of the acute and convalescent COVID-19 samples was the United States, Italy and Spain. The cDNA or gDNA used as material had been derived from T cells, B-cell-depleted T cells, or PBMCs.

In the authors' methods: By means of reference gene primer amplification, nucleated cell counts were estimated. Here immunoSEQ multiplex PCR was the method, and the copy in TCRdb shows in-frame clones only, minus some. V and J calls and clone size are given by that table; D and trimming were obtained from the DNA. This sample has 95,000 to 100,000 clones, with around 85% found just once. The TCR comes from a woman aged 55 to 70 with acute or convalescent COVID-19. The sample was peripheral blood.

The CDR3 DNA reads TGCAGTGCTAGTCCCGAGATGAGTAGACACCTACGCACAGATACGCAGTATTTT. This sequence encodes CSASPEMSRHLRTDTQYF. V is TRBV20-1 and J is TRBJ2-3; D uncertain. The CDR3 consists of 18 residues. Germline CDR1 reads DFQATT; CDR2 reads SNEGSKA (reference sequence). Trimming removed 3 bases from V and 1 base from J, with 23 bases in between.